These T cell receptor beta chains were read from a single sample in a study of naive and memory T cell subsets. TCRdb reprocessed the UMI-ligation and nested PCR reads with MiXCR, giving one entry per CDR3 protein. The sample consists of more than 95,000 distinct CDR3 sequences, about 14% of them appearing once. Sequencing input: naive CD8+ T cells from blood. The receptors shown here come from a human donor in good health. Each CDR3 is given with its conserved first and last residue. A D gene is named only where the DNA matches it firmly. Clone size is stated in some rows and not others, as once, few, many or a class when expanded.

abundance: NA
v_gene: TRBV6-2/TRBV6-3
len: 13
d_gene: TRBD1
j_gene: TRBJ2-7
CDR3aa: CASQGASSYEQYF
CDR3nt: TGTGCCAGTCAGGGGGCGAGCTCCTACGAGCAGTACTTC

abundance: NA
v_gene: TRBV7-2
len: 12
d_gene: NA
j_gene: TRBJ2-2
CDR3aa: CASSWTTGELFF
CDR3nt: TGTGCCAGCAGCTGGACCACCGGGGAGCTGTTTTTT

abundance: NA
v_gene: TRBV27
len: 14
d_gene: TRBD2
j_gene: TRBJ2-7
CDR3aa: CASAPGLSFYEQYF
CDR3nt: TGTGCCAGCGCTCCGGGACTATCCTTTTACGAGCAGTACTTC

abundance: many
v_gene: TRBV10-3
len: 16
d_gene: NA
j_gene: TRBJ1-3
CDR3aa: CAISAPYSNSGNTIYF
CDR3nt: TGTGCCATCAGTGCCCCGTACAGTAACTCTGGAAACACCATATATTTT

abundance: many
v_gene: TRBV4-2
len: 14
d_gene: NA
j_gene: TRBJ2-1
CDR3aa: CASSQGGGSVEQFF
CDR3nt: TGTGCCAGCAGCCAAGGAGGGGGTTCGGTTGAGCAGTTCTTC

abundance: many
v_gene: TRBV4-3
len: 15
d_gene: TRBD1
j_gene: TRBJ2-7
CDR3aa: CASSQDSTGVKEQYF
CDR3nt: TGCGCCAGCAGCCAAGATTCCACAGGGGTAAAAGAGCAGTACTTC

abundance: NA
v_gene: TRBV21-1
len: 18
d_gene: NA
j_gene: TRBJ2-6
CDR3aa: CASSKHRDSRTGANVLTF
CDR3nt: TGTGCCAGCAGCAAACATCGGGACAGCCGAACTGGGGCCAACGTCCTGACTTTC

abundance: NA
v_gene: TRBV29-1
len: 15
d_gene: NA
j_gene: TRBJ2-1
CDR3aa: CSVTGLGSSYNEQFF
CDR3nt: TGCAGCGTCACAGGACTGGGAAGCTCCTACAATGAGCAGTTCTTC

abundance: NA
v_gene: TRBV12-3/TRBV12-4
len: 16
d_gene: TRBD2
j_gene: TRBJ2-2
CDR3aa: CASIPPSGGASGELFF
CDR3nt: TGTGCCAGCATCCCGCCTAGCGGGGGGGCCTCCGGGGAGCTGTTTTTT

abundance: many
v_gene: TRBV19
len: 14
d_gene: NA
j_gene: TRBJ2-7
CDR3aa: CASSPASVAYEQYF
CDR3nt: TGTGCCAGTAGCCCTGCTTCAGTCGCCTACGAGCAGTACTTC

abundance: NA
v_gene: TRBV5-8
len: 13
d_gene: NA
j_gene: TRBJ2-1
CDR3aa: CASSLVGVGEQFF
CDR3nt: TGTGCCAGCAGCTTGGTTGGGGTAGGTGAGCAGTTCTTC

abundance: many
v_gene: TRBV27
len: 15
d_gene: TRBD2
j_gene: TRBJ2-3
CDR3aa: CASSSGGGATDTQYF
CDR3nt: TGTGCCAGCAGTTCGGGCGGGGGGGCCACAGATACGCAGTATTTT

abundance: few
v_gene: TRBV6-5
len: 14
d_gene: NA
j_gene: TRBJ2-1
CDR3aa: CASSYGAGSREQFF
CDR3nt: TGTGCCAGCAGTTACGGGGCAGGGAGTCGTGAGCAGTTCTTC

abundance: few
v_gene: TRBV7-2
len: 15
d_gene: TRBD2
j_gene: TRBJ2-1
CDR3aa: CASSLGGLALNEQFF
CDR3nt: TGTGCCAGCAGCTTGGGGGGACTAGCCCTGAATGAGCAGTTCTTC

abundance: NA
v_gene: TRBV20-1
len: 14
d_gene: NA
j_gene: TRBJ2-7
CDR3aa: CSAPPWDDSYEQYF
CDR3nt: TGCAGTGCCCCCCCTTGGGACGACTCCTACGAGCAGTACTTC

abundance: few
v_gene: TRBV7-9
len: 17
d_gene: NA
j_gene: TRBJ2-7
CDR3aa: CASSPRAFRAQGHEQYF
CDR3nt: TGTGCCAGCAGCCCCAGAGCGTTCCGGGCCCAAGGCCACGAGCAGTACTTC

abundance: many
v_gene: TRBV7-9
len: 13
d_gene: NA
j_gene: TRBJ2-1
CDR3aa: CASSFFGENEQFF
CDR3nt: TGTGCCAGCAGCTTTTTTGGGGAGAATGAGCAGTTCTTC

abundance: few
v_gene: TRBV20-1
len: 16
d_gene: NA
j_gene: TRBJ2-1
CDR3aa: CSANHPTSVTYNEQFF
CDR3nt: TGCAGTGCTAACCACCCGACTAGTGTGACCTACAATGAGCAGTTCTTC

abundance: few
v_gene: TRBV12-3/TRBV12-4
len: 14
d_gene: NA
j_gene: TRBJ2-1
CDR3aa: CASSSISEKYEQFF
CDR3nt: TGTGCCAGCAGTTCAATCTCTGAGAAGTATGAGCAGTTCTTC

abundance: many
v_gene: TRBV15
len: 15
d_gene: NA
j_gene: TRBJ2-5
CDR3aa: CATSRRTQGQETQYF
CDR3nt: TGTGCCACCAGCAGAAGGACACAGGGACAAGAGACCCAGTACTTC

abundance: many
v_gene: TRBV7-9
len: 16
d_gene: TRBD1
j_gene: TRBJ2-3
CDR3aa: CASSSWTGGDTDTQYF
CDR3nt: TGTGCCAGCAGCTCTTGGACAGGGGGAGACACAGATACGCAGTATTTT

abundance: NA
v_gene: TRBV7-1
len: 14
d_gene: NA
j_gene: TRBJ2-3
CDR3aa: CASSYPPAGDTQYF
CDR3nt: TGTGCCAGCAGCTACCCGCCTGCAGGCGATACGCAGTATTTT

abundance: few
v_gene: TRBV7-2
len: 17
d_gene: TRBD2
j_gene: TRBJ2-3
CDR3aa: CASSPELAGGQVDTQYF
CDR3nt: TGTGCCAGCAGCCCGGAATTAGCGGGGGGTCAGGTAGATACGCAGTATTTT

abundance: NA
v_gene: TRBV4-2
len: 15
d_gene: TRBD1
j_gene: TRBJ2-7
CDR3aa: CASSPKRDRAYEQYF
CDR3nt: TGTGCCAGCAGCCCGAAGCGGGACAGGGCCTACGAGCAGTACTTC

abundance: many
v_gene: TRBV4-3
len: 15
d_gene: NA
j_gene: TRBJ2-3
CDR3aa: CASSQARLDPDTQYF
CDR3nt: TGCGCCAGCAGCCAAGCCCGACTAGATCCAGATACGCAGTATTTT

abundance: many
v_gene: TRBV4-3
len: 14
d_gene: NA
j_gene: TRBJ2-3
CDR3aa: CASSLLLAEDTQYF
CDR3nt: TGCGCCAGCAGCCTCCTCCTTGCCGAGGATACGCAGTATTTT

abundance: NA
v_gene: TRBV28
len: 12
d_gene: NA
j_gene: TRBJ1-1
CDR3aa: CASRREGTEAFF
CDR3nt: TGTGCCAGCAGACGTGAGGGGACTGAAGCTTTCTTT

abundance: few
v_gene: TRBV20-1
len: 17
d_gene: NA
j_gene: TRBJ2-1
CDR3aa: CSARRGASGDPYNEQFF
CDR3nt: TGCAGTGCTAGAAGGGGGGCAAGCGGGGACCCCTACAATGAGCAGTTCTTC

abundance: few
v_gene: TRBV7-9
len: 17
d_gene: NA
j_gene: TRBJ2-6
CDR3aa: CASSLVSPAPGANVLTF
CDR3nt: TGTGCCAGCAGCTTAGTTTCCCCCGCTCCTGGGGCCAACGTCCTGACTTTC

abundance: few
v_gene: TRBV28
len: 13
d_gene: NA
j_gene: TRBJ2-7
CDR3aa: CASSFSGWDEQYF
CDR3nt: TGTGCCAGCAGTTTTAGTGGGTGGGACGAGCAGTACTTC

abundance: few
v_gene: TRBV7-9
len: 14
d_gene: NA
j_gene: TRBJ2-7
CDR3aa: CASSSRDSRAEQYF
CDR3nt: TGTGCCAGCAGCTCGCGGGACAGTCGGGCCGAGCAGTACTTC

abundance: few
v_gene: TRBV7-6
len: 14
d_gene: NA
j_gene: TRBJ2-2
CDR3aa: CASSPEDPTGELFF
CDR3nt: TGTGCCAGCAGCCCCGAGGACCCTACCGGGGAGCTGTTTTTT

abundance: many
v_gene: TRBV27
len: 13
d_gene: NA
j_gene: TRBJ2-4
CDR3aa: CASSLSSQNIQYF
CDR3nt: TGTGCCAGCAGTTTATCATCTCAAAACATTCAGTACTTC

abundance: NA
v_gene: TRBV4-2
len: 15
d_gene: TRBD1
j_gene: TRBJ2-1
CDR3aa: CASSQAGTAHNEQFF
CDR3nt: TGTGCCAGCAGCCAAGCCGGGACAGCACACAATGAGCAGTTCTTC

abundance: few
v_gene: TRBV27
len: 13
d_gene: NA
j_gene: TRBJ2-1
CDR3aa: CASSLGYFNEQFF
CDR3nt: TGTGCCAGCAGTTTAGGGTATTTCAATGAGCAGTTCTTC

abundance: NA
v_gene: TRBV21-1
len: 14
d_gene: NA
j_gene: TRBJ1-2
CDR3aa: CASSKHRFNYGYTF
CDR3nt: TGTGCCAGCAGCAAACACAGGTTTAACTATGGCTACACCTTC

abundance: NA
v_gene: TRBV7-9
len: 15
d_gene: NA
j_gene: TRBJ2-3
CDR3aa: CASSLGGASTDTQYF
CDR3nt: TGTGCCAGCAGCTTAGGCGGGGCGAGCACAGATACGCAGTATTTT

abundance: few
v_gene: TRBV4-2
len: 16
d_gene: TRBD1
j_gene: TRBJ1-2
CDR3aa: CASSQETGVVGYGYTF
CDR3nt: TGTGCCAGCAGCCAAGAAACAGGGGTCGTGGGCTATGGCTACACCTTC

abundance: NA
v_gene: TRBV20-1
len: 13
d_gene: TRBD1
j_gene: TRBJ2-1
CDR3aa: CSADRAGLNEQFF
CDR3nt: TGCAGTGCTGACAGGGCTGGTCTCAATGAGCAGTTCTTC

abundance: NA
v_gene: TRBV4-3
len: 15
d_gene: NA
j_gene: TRBJ1-6
CDR3aa: CASSQDPGGDSPLHF
CDR3nt: TGCGCCAGCAGCCAAGATCCGGGCGGGGATTCACCCCTCCACTTT

abundance: many
v_gene: TRBV15
len: 16
d_gene: NA
j_gene: TRBJ1-2
CDR3aa: CATSREDPRANYGYTF
CDR3nt: TGTGCCACCAGCAGAGAGGACCCACGAGCTAACTATGGCTACACCTTC

abundance: few
v_gene: TRBV7-2
len: 16
d_gene: NA
j_gene: TRBJ2-1
CDR3aa: CASSLLSGPLRNEQFF
CDR3nt: TGTGCCAGCAGCTTGCTCTCGGGCCCTTTGAGGAATGAGCAGTTCTTC